This record covers a single T cell receptor beta chain. The data are from a study of technical replicates of blood from a few donors. Assay: immunoSEQ multiplex PCR; the TCRdb copy retains only in-frame clones and omits some. The sample contains about 67,000 clones, roughly 98% of which appear only once. The sequence came from a human donor in good health. Sample: T cells isolated from PBMCs.

The CDR3 bases are TGTGCCAGCAGTCCGTTAGAGGGTACAGAGACCCAGTACTTC. Translating gives CASSPLEGTETQYF. The V gene is TRBV28, the J gene TRBJ2-5, with D possibly matching TRBD2 (5 bases). Germline-derived CDR1 and CDR2 are MDHEN and SYDVKM. The germline V and J ends were trimmed by 5 bases and 4 bases, with 14 bases remaining between them. The CDR3 extends over 14 amino acids.